The entry below describes one T cell receptor (beta chain). The antigen remains undetermined. From germline, CDR1 is MNHNY and CDR2 SVGAGI (reference sequence). The CDR3 loop spans 16 amino acids. The V end lost 2 bases, the J end lost 2 bases, and 16 bases lay between the germline ends. Generated by immunoSEQ multiplex PCR, the TCRdb table keeps only in-frame clones and is missing some. The sample has about 70,000 clones, 90% seen once. This sample is drawn from a study of graft-versus-host responses after intestinal transplantation. On the study more broadly: Following induction with anti-thymocyte globulin, all recipients were given tacrolimus and steroids for two to three years. Findings and caveats of the study: Recipient marrow contained GvH clones, some of which appeared first in ileum or blood. The presence of high graft-versus-host to host-versus-graft clonal ratios in allografts characterized patients with graft-donor T cell macrochimerism.

This chain links TRBV6-6 with TRBJ2-7, with a possible D match to TRBD1 (6 bases). Sequenced material: unstimulated CD8+ T cells sorted from spleen or lymph node cells, taken before transplant. This TCR was sampled from a human donor who was the organ donor for an intestinal transplant. Here the CDR3 reads CASSYRRTEQTYEQYV. CDR3 nucleotide sequence: TGTGCCAGCAGTTACCGAAGGACAGAGCAGACCTACGAGCAGTACGTC.